These 20 T cell receptor beta chains share one sample of origin, sequenced in a study of response to subunit inactivated influenza vaccine. TCRdb reprocessed the RT-PCR reads with MiXCR, giving one entry per CDR3 protein. Of about 500,000 distinct CDR3 sequences listed, around 13% are singletons. The specimen comprised PBMCs from blood, sampled 45 days after vaccination. The receptor set was obtained from a man in his fifties or sixties who received an inactivated influenza vaccine.

This clonotype was seen a handful of times. The V and J genes are TRBV15 and TRBJ2-7; no definite D call. Trimming took off 5 bases at V and 0 bases at J, with 5 bases between the two ends. Germline CDR1 and CDR2: LNHNV and YYDKDF (reference sequence). This CDR3 region has 12 residues. The CDR3: CATSQSSYEQYF. Here the CDR3 DNA reads TGTGCCACCAGCCAAAGCTCCTACGAGCAGTACTTC. The complete variable domain, with remaining parts taken from reference TRBV15 and TRBJ2-7, reads DAMVIQNPRYQVTQFGKPVTLSCSQTLNHNVMYWYQQKSSQAPKLLFHYYDKDFNNEADTPDNFQSRRPNTSFCFLDIRSPGLGDTAMYLCATSQSSYEQYFGPGTRLTVT.

The chain has TRBV28 and TRBJ2-1; 12 bases fit TRBD1. V was clipped by 6 bases and J by 9 bases; unmatched bases: 12. Per germline, CDR1 MDHEN and CDR2 SYDVKM. The CDR3 covers 16 residues. The CDR3 loop reads CASSPAGTGGFFEQFF. In DNA form, the CDR3 reads TGTGCCAGCAGCCCCGCAGGGACAGGGGGCTTTTTTGAGCAGTTCTTC.

The rearrangement uses TRBV20-1 and TRBJ2-7; D unresolved. This CDR3 spans 16 amino acids. Germline V gene sequence: CDR1 DFQATT, CDR2 SNEGSKA (reference sequence). Deletions cut 0 bases from V and 0 bases from J, with 15 bases between. CDR3 nucleotide sequence: TGCAGTGCTAGAGATCGGTCGTCCGATGCCTCCTACGAGCAGTACTTC. Its translation: CSARDRSSDASYEQYF.

V is TRBV12-3 or TRBV12-4 and J is TRBJ2-6; D gene uncertain. The CDR3 runs 15 residues. V was pared by 7 bases and J by 1 base, with 11 bases between. CDR3 loop: CASIARNSGANVLTF. CDR3 coding DNA: TGTGCCAGCATTGCTAGAAATTCTGGGGCCAACGTCCTGACTTTC.

This clonotype appeared a few times. V is TRBV4-3 and J is TRBJ1-4; possible D gene TRBD1, 6 bases. The ends were cut back, 1 base at V and 4 bases at J, with 10 bases in the middle. This CDR3 has 15 amino acids. CDR1 and CDR2 (germline): LGHNA, YSLEER. This chain's CDR3 is CASSQGQVYNEKLFF. For the CDR3, the DNA is TGCGCCAGCAGCCAAGGACAGGTCTATAATGAAAAACTGTTTTTT.

This clonotype was found a few times. The genes are TRBV20-1 and TRBJ2-5, with 9 nucleotides matching TRBD2. Germline V gene lookup returns CDR1 DFQATT and CDR2 SNEGSKA (reference sequence). The CDR3 loop spans 15 amino acids. Losses at the gene ends were 2 bases for V and 5 bases for J; bases not matched to a gene: 9. The CDR3 protein is CSARSLAGRVETQYF. The CDR3 coding sequence is TGCAGTGCTAGAAGCCTAGCGGGAAGGGTGGAGACCCAGTACTTC.

V is TRBV20-1 and J is TRBJ2-7, with 11 bases identical to TRBD2. J gave up 6 bases and V 0 bases, and 10 bases lay outside the gene matches. The CDR3 loop spans 16 amino acids. The germline V gene encodes CDR1 DFQATT and CDR2 SNEGSKA (reference sequence). CDR3 coding DNA: TGCAGTGCTAGAGACGGGCAGCGACTAGCGGGACCCGAGCAGTACTTC. Protein product: CSARDGQRLAGPEQYF.

This clonotype was counted ten times or more. This sequence joins TRBV20-1 and TRBJ2-1; 8 nucleotides line up with TRBD2. The CDR3 is 16 residues long. Germline CDR1 reads DFQATT; CDR2 reads SNEGSKA (reference sequence). J lost 4 bases, V lost 1 base, and 9 bases had no gene match. The DNA of the CDR3 is TGCAGTGCTAGAGGAGGACGGGGGGGCAGTTACAATGAGCAGTTCTTC. Its translation: CSARGGRGGSYNEQFF.

V and J are TRBV6-2 or TRBV6-3 and TRBJ1-2; D perhaps matches TRBD1 (6 bases). Germline lookup yields CDR1 MNHEY and CDR2 SVGEGT. With 8 bases removed from V and 8 bases from J, the gap between germline ends came to 27 bases. CDR3 length equals 16 residues. In DNA, the CDR3 is TGTGCCAGCTACCTCGGGACGGGATCAAGGGGGGAAGGCTACACCTTC. Translating gives CASYLGTGSRGEGYTF.

V usage is TRBV10-3 and J usage is TRBJ2-7; TRBD2 might be the D (6 bases). Germline loops: CDR1 ENHRY, CDR2 SYGVKD. The CDR3 length is 15 residues. V lost 2 bases to trimming and J lost 6 bases, with 17 bases between them. The CDR3 region has the DNA TGTGCCATCAGTGAGGGCGGGACTCCAAAAGCCGAGCAGTACTTC. Protein: CAISEGGTPKAEQYF.

This clonotype has a handful of counts. This sequence joins TRBV15 and TRBJ1-4; no reliable D call. The CDR3 length is 15 residues. The V gene's germline CDR1 is LNHNV and CDR2 YYDKDF (reference sequence). Trimming removed 1 base from V and 8 bases from J, with 14 bases in between. CDR3 protein: CATSRGDTTLEKLFF. The CDR3 DNA is TGTGCCACCAGCAGAGGTGACACCACTTTAGAAAAACTGTTTTTT.

The chain couples TRBV7-2 to TRBJ2-5, with TRBD2 as a possible D gene (5 bases). The CDR3 covers 16 residues. Germline values: CDR1 SGHTA, CDR2 FQGNSA. Trimming took off 4 bases at V and 7 bases at J, with 22 bases between the two ends. The CDR3 nucleotides are TGTGCCAGCAGCTCCCTAACTGGACTGGGCCCATGGACCCAGTACTTC. Translating it yields CASSSLTGLGPWTQYF.

CDR3 DNA: TGCAGTGCTACACCCGGGACTAGCGGTCATACAGATACGCAGTATTTT. Amino acids: CSATPGTSGHTDTQYF. The J gene is TRBJ2-3, the V gene TRBV20-1; 11 bases match TRBD2. The CDR3 contains 16 residues. Germline-derived CDR1 and CDR2 are DFQATT and SNEGSKA (reference sequence). V shed 4 bases, J shed 3 bases, and the junction held 9 bases outside the gene matches.

The J gene is TRBJ2-3, the V gene TRBV19; no reliable D call. The CDR3 has 17 amino acids. Trimming took off 5 bases at V and 0 bases at J, with 18 bases between the two ends. Germline values: CDR1 LNHDA, CDR2 SQIVND (reference sequence). CDR3 DNA sequence: TGTGCCAGTAGTCGGCCTGCAGACTCCCGAAGCACAGATACGCAGTATTTT. The encoded protein is CASSRPADSRSTDTQYF.

This clonotype was seen only once. The chain carries TRBV19 and TRBJ1-2, with a weak D call TRBD1 (5 bases). Trimming left V 6 bases short and J 6 bases short, with 20 bases between. The CDR3 runs to 15 residues. The germline CDR1 and CDR2 sequences are LNHDA and SQIVND (reference sequence). CDR3 nucleotides: TGTGCCAGTAGAACCCCGGGACGGAAGATTAATGGCTACACCTTC. This encodes CASRTPGRKINGYTF.

This clonotype occurred a few times. The chain couples TRBV12-3 or TRBV12-4 to TRBJ2-7; 12 bases are shared with TRBD2. The CDR3 spans 15 residues. The V and J ends lost 6 bases and 5 bases, in that order; junction bases with no gene match: 8. The CDR3, as DNA: TGTGCCAGCAGACCAGAGACTAGCGGGAGCCACGAGCAGTACTTC. This gives the protein CASRPETSGSHEQYF.

This clonotype was found many times. The CDR3 DNA reads TGTGCCAGCAGACTACGGACGAACACCGGGGAGCTGTTTTTT. Translated, it gives CASRLRTNTGELFF. This sequence joins TRBV13 and TRBJ2-2; unclear D gene. Looked up from germline, CDR1 is PRHDT and CDR2 is FYEKMQ (reference sequence). This CDR3 has 14 amino acids. The V end lost 6 bases, the J end lost 0 bases, and 8 bases lay between the germline ends.

A few counts support this clonotype. The chain uses TRBV5-5 and TRBJ2-1; D uncertain. This CDR3 is built from 14 residues. The V end lost 0 bases, the J end lost 6 bases, and 10 bases lay between the germline ends. Germline-derived CDR1 and CDR2 are SGHKS and YYEKEE (reference sequence). The CDR3 nucleotides read TGTGCCAGCAGCTTGGGCCCCCCCCCCAATGAGCAGTTCTTC. Its translation: CASSLGPPPNEQFF.

The CDR3 coding sequence is TGTGCCAGCAGGGCCGGGACTAGTCCAGATACGCAGTATTTT. This translates into CASRAGTSPDTQYF. The chain has TRBV6-1 and TRBJ2-3; 8 bases align to TRBD2. The V segment lost 6 bases and the J segment 4 bases; nucleotides outside the gene matches: 6. The CDR3 extends over 14 amino acids. From germline, CDR1 is MNHNS and CDR2 SASEGT.

V gene TRBV7-9 combines with J gene TRBJ2-2, with D possibly being TRBD1 (6 bases). CDR1 is SEHNR and CDR2 is FQNEAQ in the germline V gene (reference sequence). There are 15 residues in the CDR3. V lost 6 bases and J lost 6, with 17 bases in between. The CDR3 nucleotides read TGTGCCAGCAGAAGGCTTATCGAGGGGGCCGGGGAGCTGTTTTTT. It codes for CASRRLIEGAGELFF.